The entry that follows covers one TCR beta chain sequence. V lost 4 bases, J lost 2 bases, and 8 bases stayed unmatched. Per the germline V gene, CDR1 is SGDLS and CDR2 is YYNGEE. This CDR3 is built from 16 residues. This entry is derived from a study of T cells in tuberculosis. Study-wide context: A South African cohort included IGRA-negative adolescents, latently infected IGRA-positive adolescents and adults with active tuberculosis.

Latent tuberculosis screening used tuberculin skin test and IGRA at entry. Sequenced by immunoSEQ multiplex PCR; TCRdb stores in-frame clones only, minus some. The repertoire includes roughly 34,000 clones, approximately 97% of them detected once, and 6.2% sits in the top ten. This clonotype was obtained from a donor between 10 and 35 years old with latent tuberculosis or without tuberculosis infection. J is TRBJ2-3 and V is TRBV9, with 9 bases fitting TRBD2. Sequencing used PBMCs. CDR3 loop: CASSFLAGIPTDTQYF. CDR3 in DNA: TGTGCCAGCAGCTTCCTAGCGGGGATACCCACAGATACGCAGTATTTT.